Presented here are 15 T cell receptor beta chains from one specimen sequenced in a study of a mutant IDH1 vaccine in newly diagnosed glioma. TCRdb's copy holds only in-frame clones and misses some; the assay was immunoSEQ multiplex PCR. Seen here are tens of thousands of clones, about four fifths observed once, and the top ten hold roughly 5%. No antigen has been identified for these receptors. Time point denoted: week 5, during vaccination. Doses consisted of 300 ug of mutant IDH1 20-mer peptide each, paired with topical imiquimod. Sample: PBMCs, taken from a glioma patient whose treatment included an IDH1 peptide vaccine. The receptors shown here come from a man aged 40-49 years with glioma.

This clone has a handful of counts. The chain joins TRBV6-1 to TRBJ1-4; the D gene is possibly TRBD1 (6 bases). The CDR3 is made up of 16 amino acids. V was clipped by 6 bases and J by 3 bases, with 17 bases between them. Germline-derived CDR1 and CDR2 are MNHNS and SASEGT. The CDR3 DNA reads as TGTGCCAGCAGAGAACAGGGCTGGGAAGCTAATGAAAAACTGTTTTTT. Translating it yields CASREQGWEANEKLFF.

The chain uses TRBV14 and TRBJ1-4; possible D gene TRBD1, 5 bases. V was trimmed by 5 bases and J by 4 bases, leaving 14 bases between them. CDR3 length: 15 amino acids. Germline CDR1 reads SGHDN; CDR2 reads FVKESK. The CDR3 nucleotides read TGTGCCAGCAGCGGGGGGACGGCTCTTAATGAAAAACTGTTTTTT. This sequence encodes CASSGGTALNEKLFF.

This chain connects TRBV5-4 to TRBJ1-1; D is unclear. V was trimmed by 4 bases and J by 3 bases, leaving 10 bases between them. The germline gives CDR1 SGHNT, CDR2 YYREEE (reference sequence). This CDR3 has 13 residues. In DNA, the CDR3 is TGTGCCAGCAGCGTCGCGTCTGACACTGAAGCTTTCTTT. Amino acid sequence: CASSVASDTEAFF.

This clone was found once. This chain connects TRBV5-1 to TRBJ1-6; TRBD1 aligns across 9 bases. The V and J ends lost 0 bases and 8 bases, in that order; junction bases with no gene match: 3. This CDR3 is built from 15 residues. Germline V lookup: CDR1 SGHRS, CDR2 YFSETQ. The CDR3 coding sequence is TGCGCCAGCAGCTTGGTCGGACAGGGGTATTCACCCCTCCACTTT. This gives the protein CASSLVGQGYSPLHF.

This chain connects TRBV23-1 to TRBJ1-3; no clear D gene. TRBV23-1 is reported as an ORF; its role is uncertain. The CDR3 contains 13 residues. Deletions cut 9 bases from V and 3 bases from J, with 12 bases between. CDR3 in DNA: TGCGCCAGGGAGGGTTTCTTTGGAAACACCATATATTTT. Residues: CAREGFFGNTIYF.

The CDR3 nucleotides are TGTGCCGCCCGGGACATAAACTATGGCTACACCTTC. Amino acid sequence: CAARDINYGYTF. The rearrangement joins TRBV19 to TRBJ1-2; a possible D gene is TRBD1 (6 bases). V shed 11 bases and J shed 2 bases, with 12 bases lying between them. The CDR3 totals 12 residues. Per the germline V gene, CDR1 is LNHDA and CDR2 is SQIVND (reference sequence). Full variable domain (rest looked up from reference TRBV19 and TRBJ1-2): DGGITQSPKYLFRKEGQNVTLSCEQNLNHDAMYWYRQDPGQGLRLIYYSQIVNDFQKGDIAEGYSVSREKKESFPLTVTSAQKNPTAFYLCAARDINYGYTFGSGTRLTVV.

The table lists this clone with a count of one. The chain recombines TRBV2 with TRBJ2-5; D could derive from TRBD1 or TRBD2 (5 bases each). The CDR3 contains 14 residues. The V end lost 8 bases, the J end lost 8 bases, and 21 bases lay between the germline ends. In germline, CDR1 is SNHLY, CDR2 FYNNEI. For the CDR3, the DNA is TGTGCCAGCGGCCCCCCGTCCGGGACCCCTACCCAGTACTTC. Translation gives CASGPPSGTPTQYF.

The CDR3 loop is CASSHEDPGELFF. The CDR3 nucleotides are TGTGCCAGCAGCCATGAAGACCCCGGGGAGCTGTTTTTT. The chain combines TRBV7-9 with TRBJ2-2, with D uncertain. The CDR3 runs to 13 residues. Germline CDR1 is SEHNR and CDR2 is FQNEAQ (reference sequence). V lost 5 bases and J lost 6, with 10 bases in between.

In this sample, this clone turned up once. The chain employs TRBV11-2 and TRBJ2-6; the D is unclear. This CDR3 comprises 18 residues. The V and J ends lost 3 bases and 0 bases respectively, with 15 bases between them. CDR1 is SGHAT, CDR2 FQNNGV, per germline. CDR3 sequence: CASSLIRGTSSGANVLTF. CDR3 DNA: TGTGCCAGCAGCTTGATCCGAGGCACCAGCTCTGGGGCCAACGTCCTGACTTTC.

V usage is TRBV4-1 and J usage is TRBJ2-7; the D is unclear. The length of the CDR3 is 13 residues. Germline V gives CDR1 MGHRA, CDR2 YSYEKL. V lost 4 bases to trimming and J lost 0 bases, with 7 bases between them. CDR3 in amino acids: CASSPADSYEQYF. In nucleotides, the CDR3 is TGCGCCAGCAGCCCGGCCGACTCCTACGAGCAGTACTTC.

The genes are TRBV28 and TRBJ2-7; 9 bases match TRBD1. CDR3 size: 14 residues. J gave up 9 bases and V 5 bases, and 11 bases lay outside the gene matches. Germline V CDR1 and CDR2: MDHEN, SYDVKM. CDR3 nucleotides: TGTGCCAGCAGTACAGGGGGCGCGCCGAACGGGCAGTACTTC. Its translation is CASSTGGAPNGQYF.

The chain couples TRBV7-2 to TRBJ1-1, with TRBD1 identical over 9 bases. V was clipped by 1 base and J by 0 bases; unmatched bases: 0. Germline V gene lookup returns CDR1 SGHTA and CDR2 FQGNSA. The length of the CDR3 is 15 residues. The CDR3 is CASSLGTGVNTEAFF. CDR3 DNA sequence: TGTGCCAGCAGCTTAGGGACAGGGGTGAACACTGAAGCTTTCTTT.

The chain couples TRBV7-6 to TRBJ2-3; 9 nucleotides align to TRBD2. After removal of 3 bases from V and 5 bases from J, the junction contained 3 bases not matched to a gene. Looked up from germline, CDR1 is SGHVS and CDR2 is FNYEAQ. This CDR3 spans 14 amino acids. Here the CDR3 DNA reads TGTGCCAGCAGCTTGGCGGGGGGGGTAGATACGCAGTATTTT. This sequence encodes CASSLAGGVDTQYF.

This clone showed up just a few times. The chain carries TRBV19 and TRBJ1-4, with D unclear. Trimming pared 3 bases from V and 8 bases from J, leaving 7 bases between. The CDR3 runs 12 residues. Germline V gene data show CDR1 as LNHDA and CDR2 as SQIVND (reference sequence). The CDR3 protein is CASSIRNEKLFF. CDR3 DNA: TGTGCCAGTAGTATTAGGAACGAAAAACTGTTTTTT.

V gene TRBV21-1 combines with J gene TRBJ1-2; the table calls TRBD1, which could not be checked here. TRBV21-1 is tagged as a pseudogene. The CDR3 spans 11 residues. The CDR3 nucleotides read TGTGCCAGCAGCCGCAGATATGGCTACACCTTC. It codes for CASSRRYGYTF.